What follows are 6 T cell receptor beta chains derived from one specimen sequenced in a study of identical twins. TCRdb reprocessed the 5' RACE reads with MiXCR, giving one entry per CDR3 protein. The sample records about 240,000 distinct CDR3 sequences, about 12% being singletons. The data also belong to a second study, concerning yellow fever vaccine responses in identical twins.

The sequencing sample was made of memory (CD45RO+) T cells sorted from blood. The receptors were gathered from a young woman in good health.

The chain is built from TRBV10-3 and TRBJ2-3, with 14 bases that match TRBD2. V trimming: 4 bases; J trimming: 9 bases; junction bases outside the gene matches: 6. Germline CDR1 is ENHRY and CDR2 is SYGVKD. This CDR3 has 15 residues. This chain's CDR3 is CAISGTSGRIETQYF. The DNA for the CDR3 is TGTGCCATCAGTGGGACTAGCGGGAGGATTGAGACGCAGTATTTT.

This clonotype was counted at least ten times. The CDR3 here is CASSEGTGGSTDTQYF. The CDR3 bases are TGTGCCAGCAGTGAAGGGACAGGGGGGAGCACAGATACGCAGTATTTT. The chain has TRBV6-4 and TRBJ2-3; 11 nucleotides align to TRBD1. V was clipped by 3 bases and J by 0 bases; unmatched bases: 2. The CDR3 has 16 amino acids. Per germline, CDR1 MRHNA and CDR2 SNTAGT.

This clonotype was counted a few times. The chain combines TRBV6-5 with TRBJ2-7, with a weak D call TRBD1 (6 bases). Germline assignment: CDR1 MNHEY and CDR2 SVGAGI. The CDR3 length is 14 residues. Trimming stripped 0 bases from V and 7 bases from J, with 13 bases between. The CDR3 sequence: CASSYSGTPGEQYF. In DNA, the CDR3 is TGTGCCAGCAGTTACTCCGGGACACCGGGGGAGCAGTACTTC.

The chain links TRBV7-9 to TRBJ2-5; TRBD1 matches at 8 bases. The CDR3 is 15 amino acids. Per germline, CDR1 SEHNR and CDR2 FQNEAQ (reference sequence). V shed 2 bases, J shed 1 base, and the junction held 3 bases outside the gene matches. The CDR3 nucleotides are TGTGCCAGCAGCTTACCACAGGGGGGCCAAGAGACCCAGTACTTC. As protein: CASSLPQGGQETQYF. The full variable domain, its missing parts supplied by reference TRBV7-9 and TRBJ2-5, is DTGVSQNPRHKITKRGQNVTFRCDPISEHNRLYWYRQTLGQGPEFLTYFQNEAQLEKSRLLSDRFSAERPKGSFSTLEIQRTEQGDSAMYLCASSLPQGGQETQYFGPGTRLLVL.

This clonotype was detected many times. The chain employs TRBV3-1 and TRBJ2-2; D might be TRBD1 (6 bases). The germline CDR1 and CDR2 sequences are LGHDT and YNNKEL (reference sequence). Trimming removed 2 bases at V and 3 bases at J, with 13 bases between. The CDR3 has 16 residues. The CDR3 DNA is TGTGCCAGCAGCCAAAATGACAGGCCACACACCGGGGAGCTGTTTTTT. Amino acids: CASSQNDRPHTGELFF.

CDR3 loop: CASSQGGSALNTEAFF. The DNA of the CDR3 is TGCGCCAGCAGCCAAGGGGGTTCGGCACTGAACACTGAAGCTTTCTTT. The gene calls are TRBV4-3 and TRBJ1-1; D remains unclear. The CDR3 totals 16 residues. The V end was cut by 1 base, the J end by 0 bases, with 12 bases between. Germline V gives CDR1 LGHNA, CDR2 YSLEER.